The present TCR beta chain was sequenced within a study of blood T cell repertoires in COVID-19. Study information: Both acute and convalescent COVID-19 samples were obtained from the United States, Italy and Spain.

Those enrolled, adults aged 18 to 89 years, came from some 25 US areas. V shed 4 bases and J 3 bases; nucleotides not matched to a gene: 2. The CDR3 totals 15 residues. Under the authors' procedure: By means of reference gene primer amplification, nucleated cell counts were estimated. The assay was immunoSEQ multiplex PCR, and TCRdb's table has in-frame clones only and misses some. The V and J calls and clone size are taken from that table; D and trimming were inferred from the DNA. The sample holds about 370,000 clones; approximately 89% are singletons and the top ten take about 0.9%. The clonotype was recovered from a woman aged 40-49 years who had been exposed to COVID-19. The chain has TRBV5-3 and TRBJ1-3, with 12 bases aligning to TRBD1. TRBV5-3 is placed among ORFs of uncertain function. Input material: PBMCs or T cells enriched from blood (not recorded which). CDR3 sequence (DNA): TGTGCCAGAAGCGGGGACAGGGGGCGTGGAAACACCATATATTTT. The encoded protein is CARSGDRGRGNTIYF.